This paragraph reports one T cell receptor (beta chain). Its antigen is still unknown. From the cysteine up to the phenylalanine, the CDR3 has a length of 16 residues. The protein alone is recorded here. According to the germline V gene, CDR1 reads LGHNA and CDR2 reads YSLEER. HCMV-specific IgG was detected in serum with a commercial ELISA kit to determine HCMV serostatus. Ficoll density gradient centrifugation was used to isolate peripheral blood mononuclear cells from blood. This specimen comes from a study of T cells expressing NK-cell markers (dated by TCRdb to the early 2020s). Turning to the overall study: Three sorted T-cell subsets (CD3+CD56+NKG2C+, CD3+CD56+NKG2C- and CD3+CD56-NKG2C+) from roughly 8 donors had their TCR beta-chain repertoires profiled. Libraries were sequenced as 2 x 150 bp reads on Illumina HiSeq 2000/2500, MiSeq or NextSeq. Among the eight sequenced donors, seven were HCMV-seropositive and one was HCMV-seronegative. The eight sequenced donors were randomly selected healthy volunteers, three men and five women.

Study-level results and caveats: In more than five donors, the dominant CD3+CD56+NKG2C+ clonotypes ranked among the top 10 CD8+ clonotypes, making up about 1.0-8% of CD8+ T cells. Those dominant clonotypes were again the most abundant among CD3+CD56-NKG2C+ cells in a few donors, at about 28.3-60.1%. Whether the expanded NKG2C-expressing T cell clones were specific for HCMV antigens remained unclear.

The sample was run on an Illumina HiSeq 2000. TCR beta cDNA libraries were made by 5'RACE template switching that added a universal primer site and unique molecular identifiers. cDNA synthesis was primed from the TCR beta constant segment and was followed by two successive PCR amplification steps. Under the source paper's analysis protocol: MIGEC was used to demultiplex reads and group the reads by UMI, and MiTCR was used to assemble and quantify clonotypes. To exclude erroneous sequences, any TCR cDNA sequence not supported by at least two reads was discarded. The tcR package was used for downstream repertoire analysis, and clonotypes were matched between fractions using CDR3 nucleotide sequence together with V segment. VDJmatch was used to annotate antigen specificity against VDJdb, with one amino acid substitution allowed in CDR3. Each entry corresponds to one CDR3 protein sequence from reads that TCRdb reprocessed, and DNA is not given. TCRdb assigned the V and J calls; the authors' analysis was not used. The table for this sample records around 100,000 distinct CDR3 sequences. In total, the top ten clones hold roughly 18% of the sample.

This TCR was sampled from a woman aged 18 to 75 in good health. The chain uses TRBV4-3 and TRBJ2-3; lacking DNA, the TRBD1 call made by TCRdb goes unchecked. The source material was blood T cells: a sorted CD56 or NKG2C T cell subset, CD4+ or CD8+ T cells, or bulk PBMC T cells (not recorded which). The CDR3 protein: CASSTGVFDGTDTQYF.